This T cell receptor beta chain appears in the sequencing data of a study of blood T cell repertoires in COVID-19. As handled by the study authors: Estimation of nucleated cell counts was performed using reference gene primer amplification. Sequencing was performed with immunoSEQ multiplex PCR; in TCRdb, only in-frame clones are kept and a portion is missing. V and J calls and clone size are those listed in that table; D and trimming were worked out from the DNA. Of hundreds of thousands of clones in the sample, less than 90% were seen once. Participants' reported clinical history set cohort assignment. Donors in Cohort 3 counted as recovered after two negative PCRs, clearance, or symptom resolution. CDR3 length equals 14 residues. Germline V lookup: CDR1 DFQATT, CDR2 SNEGSKA (reference sequence). Trimming took off 3 bases at V and 2 bases at J, with 11 bases between the two ends.

The sequence came from an older woman who had recovered from COVID-19. The sequencing input was PBMCs or T cells enriched from blood (not recorded which). The chain combines TRBV20-1 with TRBJ1-5; D is unclear. This CDR3 is CSASRGVGNQPQHF. As DNA, the CDR3 is TGCAGTGCTAGTCGGGGTGTGGGCAATCAGCCCCAGCATTTT.